Listed here are 22 T cell receptor beta chains from one sample, sequenced in a study of neurological immune-mediated disorders. TCRdb re-derived calls from the 5' RACE reads in MiXCR, one entry per CDR3 protein. The sample has about 55,000 distinct CDR3 sequences, less than 5% seen once. Sequencing was carried out using PBMCs. Receptors originate from a man aged 45 to 65 with multiple sclerosis.

The J gene is TRBJ2-5, the V gene TRBV7-8; TRBD1 matches at 7 bases. V lost 3 bases, J lost 2 bases, and 9 bases stayed unmatched. CDR1 is SGHVS, CDR2 FQNEAQ, per germline. This CDR3 has 16 amino acids. The CDR3 loop is CASSFNPGQLQETQYF. For the CDR3, the DNA is TGTGCCAGCAGCTTTAACCCGGGACAGCTACAAGAGACCCAGTACTTC.

This clonotype was seen more than once but under ten times. V gene TRBV29-1 combines with J gene TRBJ2-2; D not resolved. The CDR3 has 13 amino acids. Per the germline V gene, CDR1 is SQVTM and CDR2 is ANQGSEA. V lost 7 bases, J lost 3 bases, and 12 bases lay in between. The CDR3 reads CSGVTPHTGELFF. DNA for the CDR3: TGCAGCGGGGTTACCCCACACACCGGGGAGCTGTTTTTT.

The genes are TRBV6-5 and TRBJ2-7, with D unclear. V dropped 4 bases and J dropped 4 bases, with 14 bases sitting between them. The length of the CDR3 is 14 residues. CDR1 is MNHEY, CDR2 SVGAGI, per germline. For the CDR3, the DNA is TGTGCCAGCAGTTCCGCTACCCTCGAATACGAGCAGTACTTC. This gives the protein CASSSATLEYEQYF.

In this sample, this clonotype turned up many times. The chain combines TRBV20-1 with TRBJ1-4, with a possible D match to TRBD1 (5 bases). Germline V gene sequence: CDR1 DFQATT, CDR2 SNEGSKA (reference sequence). V was trimmed by 1 base and J by 8 bases, leaving 17 bases between them. This CDR3 has 15 amino acids. The CDR3 loop reads CSARAGGDSPEKLFF. CDR3 sequence (DNA): TGCAGTGCTAGAGCGGGGGGAGACAGTCCGGAAAAACTGTTTTTT.

This clonotype was detected ten times or more. This chain joins TRBV10-1 and TRBJ2-1; TRBD2 matches at 7 bases. V lost 3 bases and J lost 9; bases outside the gene matches: 5. The CDR3 loop spans 13 amino acids. Germline CDR1 WNHNN, CDR2 SYGVQD (reference sequence). The CDR3 DNA sequence: TGCGCCAGCAGTGAAGAAGGCGGGGGTGAGCAGTTCTTC. Residues: CASSEEGGGEQFF.

This clonotype was found many times. The chain uses TRBV10-1 and TRBJ2-7; D gene unclear. The germline V gene has CDR1 WNHNN and CDR2 SYGVQD (reference sequence). The V end lost 8 bases, the J end lost 7 bases, and 15 bases lay between the germline ends. The CDR3 has 12 residues. CDR3: CASGPSDWEQYF. The CDR3 DNA reads TGCGCCAGCGGTCCAAGCGATTGGGAGCAGTACTTC.

This clonotype has only a few counts. The chain has TRBV12-3 or TRBV12-4 and TRBJ2-1; TRBD2 agrees at 10 bases. Trimming at V came to 6 bases and at J to 6 bases, leaving 8 bases not matched to a gene. This CDR3 contains 15 residues. CDR3 in amino acids: CASRSSGSRVNEQFF. The DNA for the CDR3 is TGTGCCAGCAGATCTAGCGGGAGTCGAGTCAATGAGCAGTTCTTC.

In this sample, this clonotype turned up many times. The V gene is TRBV29-1, the J gene TRBJ1-2; D possibly corresponds to TRBD1 (6 bases). The CDR3 runs to 14 residues. The V end lost 0 bases, the J end lost 6 bases, and 14 bases lay between the germline ends. In germline, CDR1 is SQVTM, CDR2 ANQGSEA. The CDR3 protein is CSVEEGHGRDGYTF. As DNA, the CDR3 is TGCAGCGTTGAAGAGGGACACGGAAGAGATGGCTACACCTTC.

This clonotype showed up many times. The chain joins TRBV7-6 to TRBJ1-4, with TRBD1 matching over 7 bases. The V and J ends lost 5 bases and 0 bases, in that order; junction bases with no gene match: 12. The CDR3 is made up of 18 amino acids. Germline assignment: CDR1 SGHVS and CDR2 FNYEAQ. The CDR3 nucleotides are TGTGCCAGCAGCCTACTCGGGAGGGACAGTGCAACTAATGAAAAACTGTTTTTT. Encoded protein: CASSLLGRDSATNEKLFF.

This clonotype was counted at least ten times. V usage is TRBV27 and J usage is TRBJ2-2; 8 bases fit TRBD1. The V and J ends lost 8 bases and 7 bases, in that order; junction bases with no gene match: 6. Germline CDR1 is MNHEY and CDR2 is SMNVEV (reference sequence). The CDR3 is 13 residues long. Here the CDR3 DNA reads TGTGCCAGCCGGGACAGGAGGATCGGGGAGCTGTTTTTT. This encodes CASRDRRIGELFF.

The V gene is TRBV12-3 or TRBV12-4, the J gene TRBJ1-5; tentatively, D is TRBD1 (5 bases). V gave up 2 bases and J gave up 6 bases, with 17 bases separating them. This CDR3 has 16 amino acids. Written as DNA, the CDR3 is TGTGCCAGCAGTTTAAAGGGACCCCACTTGGGTCAGCCCCAGCATTTT. Its protein is CASSLKGPHLGQPQHF.

At least ten counts were recorded for this clonotype. The chain combines TRBV29-1 with TRBJ1-3; possibly TRBD1 for D (5 bases). This CDR3 is 12 amino acids long. V was clipped by 4 bases and J by 4 bases, with 8 bases between them. Germline V gene data show CDR1 as SQVTM and CDR2 as ANQGSEA. The DNA of the CDR3 is TGCAGCGTTGTGGCAGGGGGAAACACCATATATTTT. Protein sequence: CSVVAGGNTIYF.

This clonotype was counted only a few times. The V gene is TRBV5-1, the J gene TRBJ2-2; D unclear. Germline V gene lookup returns CDR1 SGHRS and CDR2 YFSETQ. V gave up 0 bases and J gave up 2 bases, with 8 bases separating them. CDR3 length equals 15 residues. The CDR3 reads CASSLGQSNTGELFF. The CDR3 DNA reads TGCGCCAGCAGCTTGGGGCAGTCAAACACCGGGGAGCTGTTTTTT.

At least ten counts were recorded for this clonotype. The chain recombines TRBV3-1 with TRBJ1-5; D is unresolved. V lost 0 bases, J lost 7 bases, and 16 bases lay in between. The CDR3 extends over 16 amino acids. Germline V CDR1 and CDR2: LGHDT, YNNKEL (reference sequence). Here the CDR3 reads CASSQDGGRFGQPQHF. CDR3 DNA sequence: TGTGCCAGCAGCCAAGATGGAGGCAGGTTCGGACAGCCCCAGCATTTT.

This clonotype was seen repeatedly, ten times or more. The chain has TRBV12-3 or TRBV12-4 and TRBJ2-5, with D hard to call. Trimming cost V 6 bases and J 0 bases, with 5 bases left between them. CDR3 length equals 12 residues. The CDR3 nucleotides read TGTGCCAGCAGAGCTGACCAAGAGACCCAGTACTTC. Its protein product is CASRADQETQYF.

This clonotype has a handful of counts. The rearrangement joins TRBV7-2 to TRBJ1-1; no reliable D call. Looked up from germline, CDR1 is SGHTA and CDR2 is FQGNSA. The CDR3 extends over 11 amino acids. The V and J ends lost 6 bases and 3 bases respectively, with 5 bases between them. CDR3 in DNA: TGTGCCAGCAGATTTTACACTGAAGCTTTCTTT. Residues: CASRFYTEAFF.

In this sample, this clonotype turned up many times. The CDR3 nucleotides are TGTGCCAGCAGTCGGGGACGGGACGGCCCCGAGACCCAGTACTTC. Residues: CASSRGRDGPETQYF. The chain employs TRBV12-3 or TRBV12-4 and TRBJ2-5; D could derive from TRBD1 or TRBD2 (5 bases each). The CDR3 spans 15 residues. V lost 5 bases and J lost 5, with 18 bases in between.

This clonotype was found many times. DNA of the CDR3: TGCGCCAGCAGCTCGACAGGATGGGGCAATGAGCAGTTCTTC. This sequence encodes CASSSTGWGNEQFF. The V and J genes are TRBV5-1 and TRBJ2-1, with D perhaps TRBD1 (6 bases). The CDR3 has 14 residues. The germline V gene has CDR1 SGHRS and CDR2 YFSETQ. V lost 3 bases and J 6 bases, leaving 13 bases between the germline ends.

This chain connects TRBV7-2 to TRBJ2-5; D possibly uses TRBD1 or TRBD2 (5 bases each). The CDR3 loop spans 15 amino acids. The ends were cut back, 2 bases at V and 4 bases at J, with 14 bases in the middle. CDR1 is SGHTA and CDR2 is FQGNSA in the germline V gene. The CDR3 DNA sequence: TGTGCCAGCAGCTTAAGACCCCTTGGGGGAGAGACCCAGTACTTC. Translation: CASSLRPLGGETQYF.

This clonotype was counted ten times or more. J is TRBJ2-1 and V is TRBV7-9; TRBD2 agrees at 10 bases. Germline values: CDR1 SEHNR, CDR2 FQNEAQ (reference sequence). Trimming cost V 1 base and J 8 bases; bases outside gene matches: 8. The CDR3 contains 16 residues. The CDR3 sequence is CASSLVRSGRGDEQFF. The CDR3 DNA reads TGTGCCAGCAGCTTAGTTAGAAGCGGGAGGGGAGATGAGCAGTTCTTC.

This clonotype was seen more than once but under ten times. The rearrangement joins TRBV30 to TRBJ2-7, with D unresolved. Germline assignment: CDR1 GTSNPN and CDR2 SVGIG (reference sequence). Deletions cut 8 bases from V and 1 base from J, with 15 bases between. The CDR3 contains 13 residues. CDR3 sequence: CAGAKGNSYEQYF. DNA for the CDR3: TGTGCCGGCGCAAAAGGGAATTCCTACGAGCAGTACTTC.

This clonotype was detected only a few times. The junction differs from germline at one of its ends, possibly a read error. This chain uses TRBV20-1 with TRBJ1-5, with D unclear. CDR3 size: 13 residues. CDR1 is DFQATT, CDR2 SNEGSKA, per germline (reference sequence). CDR3 region: CSARGTLNQPQNF. The CDR3 DNA sequence: TGCAGTGCTAGAGGCACCCTCAATCAGCCCCAGAATTTT.